The sequence of this T cell receptor beta chain was determined in a study of shared clonotypes between healthy human individuals. Some clones are missing from TCRdb's copy, which holds only in-frame ones; the method was immunoSEQ multiplex PCR. Of roughly 500,000 clones in the sample, 76% were seen once. Trimming pared 1 base from V and 7 bases from J, leaving 11 bases between. Per the germline V gene, CDR1 is SGHTA and CDR2 is FQGNSA. The CDR3 length is 14 residues. Donors included only healthy HIV-negative adults lacking recent acute infections or vaccinations. The sequenced sample was PBMCs. The V and J genes are TRBV7-2 and TRBJ1-5; D is perhaps TRBD1 (6 bases). The TCR sequence derives from a woman between 40 and 50 years old in good health. Some clones in this sample may be carry-over from other donors' samples. The CDR3 sequence: CASSLVRGGQPQHF. The CDR3 bases are TGTGCCAGCAGCTTAGTAAGGGGGGGGCAGCCCCAGCATTTT.